This T cell receptor beta chain stems from a study of T cells in Graves' hyperthyroidism and ophthalmopathy. Those patients with uncontrolled infection, other autoimmune disease, pregnancy or lactation were excluded. CDR3 length: 14 amino acids. V lost 4 bases and J lost 4, with 13 bases in between. Germline V gives CDR1 SGHTA, CDR2 FQGNSA. Amplified TCR beta CDR3 regions came from RNA transcripts. HTBI primers were the set used in a first-round RT-PCR of the TCR CDR3. TCRdb recomputed calls from the multiplex PCR reads with MiXCR, one row per CDR3 protein. The sample comprises hundreds of thousands of distinct CDR3 sequences, 15% to 20% of which are singletons, and about two fifths rests with the top ten. This clonotype appeared many times.

The chain carries TRBV7-2 and TRBJ2-5, with a weak D call TRBD2 (5 bases). The sequenced sample was blood. The sequence was obtained from a man aged 35 to 55 with Graves' hyperthyroidism. The CDR3 nucleotides read TGTGCCAGCAGCTACGTTGCGGGTCTAGAGACCCAGTACTTC. Its protein is CASSYVAGLETQYF.